Reported below is one TCR beta chain. The record originates from a study of cytomegalovirus exposure and HLA in healthy donors. Vbeta (60) and Jbeta (13) primers were used in the PCR. Assay: immunoSEQ multiplex PCR; the TCRdb copy retains only in-frame clones and omits some. The table shows over 100,000 clones, with roughly 73% occurring only once. This CDR3 region has 16 residues. Germline CDR1 KGHSH, CDR2 LQKENI. The junction had 12 bases not matched to a gene; V was cut back by 2 bases and J by 6 bases. The TCR originated in a woman in her 30s in good health and CMV-seronegative. The rearrangement joins TRBV18 to TRBJ1-2, with 7 nucleotides matching TRBD1. The specimen sequenced was PBMCs. The CDR3 nucleotides are TGTGCCAGCTCACCAGGGACAGTCTACAAAGGAAATGGCTACACCTTC. Encoded protein: CASSPGTVYKGNGYTF. Full variable domain (outside the CDR3, taken from reference TRBV18 and TRBJ1-2): NAGVMQNPRHLVRRRGQEARLRCSPMKGHSHVYWYRQLPEEGLKFMVYLQKENIIDESGMPKERFSAEFPKEGPSILRIQQVVRGDSAAYFCASSPGTVYKGNGYTFGSGTRLTVV.